The 5 T cell receptor beta chains reported below all come from one sample, sequenced in a study of yellow fever vaccine responses in identical twins. One entry per CDR3 protein, called by TCRdb with MiXCR from the RT-PCR reads. The sample consists of around 17,000 distinct CDR3 sequences, roughly 80% of them appearing once. Sequenced here: T cells from blood (PBMCs), unsorted or a sorted subset (not recorded which), sampled before or after yellow fever vaccination (not recorded which). These receptors were taken from a woman aged 18-29 years who received the yellow fever vaccine.

The rearrangement joins TRBV11-2 to TRBJ2-5; a possible D gene is TRBD2 (5 bases). The CDR3 covers 15 residues. CDR1 and CDR2 from the germline V gene are SGHAT and FQNNGV. V dropped 4 bases and J dropped 5 bases, with 17 bases sitting between them. The CDR3 region has the DNA TGTGCCAGCAGCTCTCTACCGGGGATCCCGGAGACCCAGTACTTC. This sequence encodes CASSSLPGIPETQYF.

The chain couples TRBV7-2 to TRBJ2-7; 11 positions match TRBD1. Germline CDR1 and CDR2: SGHTA and FQGNSA. The V segment lost 3 bases and the J segment 3 bases; nucleotides outside the gene matches: 4. The CDR3 has 15 amino acids. Written as DNA, the CDR3 is TGTGCCAGCAGCTTCGCCGGGACAGGGGGCTACGAGCAGTACTTC. This codes for CASSFAGTGGYEQYF.

V gene TRBV30 combines with J gene TRBJ1-1; the D is unclear. Germline CDR1 is GTSNPN and CDR2 is SVGIG (reference sequence). V lost 1 base to trimming and J lost 6 bases, with 6 bases between them. The CDR3 runs to 11 residues. The CDR3 reads CAWSDRAEAFF. The DNA of the CDR3 is TGTGCCTGGAGTGACCGGGCTGAAGCTTTCTTT.

The genes are TRBV28 and TRBJ2-7, with D possibly TRBD2 on 5 matching bases. V was clipped by 6 bases and J by 5 bases, with 11 bases between them. This CDR3 contains 12 residues. Germline V gene lookup returns CDR1 MDHEN and CDR2 SYDVKM. The CDR3 nucleotides read TGTGCCAGCAGGGAGGTTGGCAACGAGCAGTACTTC. Protein: CASREVGNEQYF.

The V gene is TRBV29-1, the J gene TRBJ2-1; 14 positions match TRBD2. J was trimmed by 2 bases and V by 7 bases; bases with no gene match: 4. The CDR3 runs 15 residues. The V gene's germline CDR1 is SQVTM and CDR2 ANQGSEA. The CDR3 sequence: CSAGTSGSPYNEQFF. The CDR3 nucleotides read TGCAGCGCCGGGACTAGCGGGAGCCCCTACAATGAGCAGTTCTTC.